Below, 27 T cell receptor beta chains from the same sample are listed, as sequenced in a study of T cells after yellow fever vaccination. Each CDR3 protein gets one entry after TCRdb re-called the 5' RACE reads with MiXCR. The sample shows some 170,000 distinct CDR3 sequences, 9.3% of them seen only once. Sequences were derived from CD8+ T cells sorted from PBMCs, sampled 45 days after the yellow fever booster vaccination. These receptors all stem from a man between 18 and 29 years old who received the YFV17D yellow fever vaccine.

V usage is TRBV12-3 or TRBV12-4 and J usage is TRBJ1-1; D remains unclear. V was shortened by 6 bases and J by 7 bases, with 15 bases between the two germline ends. The CDR3 extends over 13 amino acids. The CDR3 loop reads CASSPSGEGEAFF. The CDR3 DNA reads TGTGCCAGCAGCCCCAGCGGGGAGGGTGAAGCTTTCTTT.

This clonotype turned up a few times. The V and J genes are TRBV13 and TRBJ1-4, with D perhaps matching TRBD1 (5 bases). Per the germline V gene, CDR1 is PRHDT and CDR2 is FYEKMQ (reference sequence). Trimming pared 3 bases from V and 0 bases from J, leaving 11 bases between. The CDR3 extends over 16 amino acids. The CDR3 sequence: CASSFPRGSTNEKLFF. The CDR3 coding sequence is TGTGCCAGCAGCTTCCCCCGGGGCTCAACTAATGAAAAACTGTTTTTT.

There are many counts of this clonotype. J is TRBJ2-2 and V is TRBV15, with D possibly TRBD2 on 6 matching bases. Germline V gives CDR1 LNHNV, CDR2 YYDKDF (reference sequence). Trimming took 0 bases from V and 7 from J, leaving 9 bases between them. The CDR3 covers 14 residues. The CDR3 loop is CATSRDLGGGELFF. The CDR3 region has the DNA TGTGCCACCAGCAGAGATTTGGGGGGCGGGGAGCTGTTTTTT.

This chain links TRBV20-1 with TRBJ2-5; D remains unclear. CDR3 length equals 12 residues. Germline-derived CDR1 and CDR2 are DFQATT and SNEGSKA (reference sequence). V lost 0 bases and J lost 7, with 9 bases in between. Here the CDR3 reads CSARDLSGTQYF. The CDR3 DNA reads as TGCAGTGCTAGAGACCTCTCAGGGACCCAGTACTTC.

This clonotype was found many times. The genes are TRBV5-1 and TRBJ2-5; no definite D call. The V end was cut by 0 bases, the J end by 5 bases, with 14 bases between. Germline V gives CDR1 SGHRS, CDR2 YFSETQ. The CDR3 is 15 amino acids. The CDR3, as DNA: TGCGCCAGCAGCTTGGCCCTGCTCGGGTCGGAGACCCAGTACTTC. This encodes CASSLALLGSETQYF.

The chain carries TRBV10-2 and TRBJ2-2; D ambiguous. Germline V gene lookup returns CDR1 WSHSY and CDR2 SAAADI. V was cut by 6 bases and J by 5 bases, with 7 bases left in between. The length of the CDR3 is 12 residues. The CDR3 DNA follows: TGCGCCAGCAGGCCGCAGACCGGGGAGCTGTTTTTT. Translating it yields CASRPQTGELFF.

This clonotype was detected only a few times. The chain couples TRBV6-2 or TRBV6-3 to TRBJ1-5; possible D gene TRBD1, 5 bases. Germline V lookup: CDR1 MNHEY, CDR2 SVGEGT. V lost 2 bases and J lost 6, with 11 bases in between. This CDR3 contains 14 residues. The CDR3 DNA sequence: TGTGCCAGCAGTTACATGGGGGATTTTCAGCCCCAGCATTTT. Translation: CASSYMGDFQPQHF.

This chain joins TRBV12-3 or TRBV12-4 and TRBJ1-1; weak D call: TRBD1 (5 bases). The CDR3 extends over 14 amino acids. Trimming removed 1 base at V and 6 bases at J, with 12 bases between. CDR3 nucleotides: TGTGCCAGCAGTTTAGGCAGGGTGTGGTCTGAAGCTTTCTTT. Its protein product is CASSLGRVWSEAFF.

This chain's CDR3 is CASSQGGETQYF. The CDR3 DNA is TGCGCCAGCAGCCAAGGAGGGGAGACCCAGTACTTC. The chain is built from TRBV4-1 and TRBJ2-5, with D tentatively TRBD2 (5 bases). Trimming left V 1 base short and J 5 bases short, with 5 bases between. Germline CDR1 and CDR2: MGHRA and YSYEKL. The CDR3 runs to 12 residues.

This clonotype appeared a few times. This sequence joins TRBV12-3 or TRBV12-4 and TRBJ2-7, with a weak D call TRBD2 (6 bases). This CDR3 is built from 14 residues. The germline V and J ends were trimmed by 3 bases and 3 bases, with 12 bases remaining between them. In DNA form, the CDR3 reads TGTGCCAGCAGTTTTGGAGGGCCGATCTACGAGCAGTACTTC. It encodes CASSFGGPIYEQYF.

A few counts support this clonotype. The chain employs TRBV5-6 and TRBJ2-7; D may be TRBD1 or TRBD2 (5 bases each). V lost 0 bases to trimming and J lost 2 bases, with 9 bases between them. The CDR3 length is 14 residues. Germline CDR1 SGHDT, CDR2 YYEEEE. Here the CDR3 reads CASSLGGDTYEQYF. The CDR3 DNA sequence: TGTGCCAGCAGCTTGGGAGGGGATACCTACGAGCAGTACTTC.

The chain is built from TRBV4-1 and TRBJ1-2, with 8 positions matching TRBD1. This CDR3 is 16 amino acids long. J was trimmed by 4 bases and V by 2 bases; bases with no gene match: 9. The V gene's germline CDR1 is MGHRA and CDR2 YSYEKL. The CDR3: CASSQHGQGRVYGYTF. CDR3 nucleotide sequence: TGCGCCAGCAGCCAACATGGACAGGGAAGAGTCTATGGCTACACCTTC.

The chain uses TRBV4-3 and TRBJ1-3; D not resolved. This CDR3 comprises 18 residues. V gave up 4 bases and J gave up 4 bases, with 23 bases separating them. Germline loops: CDR1 LGHNA, CDR2 YSLEER. In nucleotides, the CDR3 is TGCGCCAGCAGCCCGTCGCTAATAAGACCTTTCCACGGAAACACCATATATTTT. The encoded protein is CASSPSLIRPFHGNTIYF.

This clonotype has only a few counts. The V and J genes are TRBV7-6 and TRBJ2-7; D is unclear. The germline V gene encodes CDR1 SGHVS and CDR2 FNYEAQ. V dropped 5 bases and J dropped 0 bases, with 8 bases sitting between them. The CDR3 is made up of 13 amino acids. The CDR3 coding sequence is TGTGCCAGCAGCGGCTGGACCTCCTACGAGCAGTACGTC. Encoded protein: CASSGWTSYEQYV.

At least ten counts were recorded for this clonotype. The CDR3: CASSLWTGATDTQYF. CDR3 DNA: TGTGCCAGCAGTCTCTGGACAGGGGCAACAGATACGCAGTATTTT. This chain links TRBV27 with TRBJ2-3, with 9 bases fitting TRBD1. The V and J ends lost 5 bases and 3 bases, in that order; junction bases with no gene match: 6. Germline lookup yields CDR1 MNHEY and CDR2 SMNVEV (reference sequence). The CDR3 is made up of 15 amino acids.

This chain uses TRBV20-1 with TRBJ2-7; 11 nucleotides align to TRBD1. Germline V CDR1 and CDR2: DFQATT, SNEGSKA (reference sequence). Unmatched junction bases numbered 9, after V lost 3 bases and J lost 5 bases. The CDR3 is 15 residues long. The chain's CDR3 is CSARGPGQGANEQYV. Here the CDR3 DNA reads TGCAGTGCTAGGGGCCCCGGACAGGGGGCGAACGAGCAGTACGTC.

This clonotype was seen many times. This chain uses TRBV19 with TRBJ1-1; D is uncertain. The CDR3 has 8 amino acids. The V gene lost 4 bases and the J gene lost 9 bases, with 0 bases spanning the gap. Germline assignment: CDR1 LNHDA and CDR2 SQIVND (reference sequence). CDR3: CASSKAFF. The CDR3 nucleotides are TGTGCCAGTAGTAAAGCTTTCTTT.

V and J are TRBV20-1 and TRBJ2-1, with a weak D call TRBD2 (7 bases). Per germline, CDR1 DFQATT and CDR2 SNEGSKA (reference sequence). The CDR3 consists of 14 residues. Trimming stripped 6 bases from V and 3 bases from J, with 15 bases between. The CDR3 sequence: CSAHGGQVYNEQFF. Here the CDR3 DNA reads TGCAGTGCGCACGGGGGGCAGGTCTACAATGAGCAGTTCTTC.

This clonotype was seen only a few times. The gene calls are TRBV13 and TRBJ2-7, with D unclear. V was trimmed by 1 base and J by 2 bases, leaving 9 bases between them. CDR1 is PRHDT, CDR2 FYEKMQ, per germline (reference sequence). The CDR3 is 14 amino acids. The CDR3 region is CASSLERNPYEQYF. In DNA, the CDR3 is TGTGCCAGCAGCTTAGAGAGGAACCCCTACGAGCAGTACTTC.

The J gene is TRBJ1-5, the V gene TRBV12-3 or TRBV12-4; the D gene is possibly TRBD1 (5 bases). Trimming removed 6 bases from V and 3 bases from J, with 12 bases in between. This CDR3 spans 14 amino acids. CDR3 in amino acids: CASSQGRINQPQHF. CDR3 bases: TGTGCCAGCAGCCAGGGACGGATCAATCAGCCCCAGCATTTT.

Ten or more counts support this clonotype. This chain joins TRBV7-9 and TRBJ2-1; 8 bases are shared with TRBD2. The germline CDR1 and CDR2 sequences are SEHNR and FQNEAQ (reference sequence). V lost 7 bases, J lost 9 bases, and 8 bases stayed unmatched. The CDR3 is 13 residues long. The DNA for the CDR3 is TGTGCCAGCATCACCGGGACTAGGAGTGAGCAGTTCTTC. This encodes CASITGTRSEQFF.

The gene calls are TRBV7-3 and TRBJ2-1, with TRBD2 identical over 8 bases. With V trimmed by 8 bases and J by 8 bases, 11 bases remained unmatched. Germline-derived CDR1 and CDR2 are SGHTA and FQGTGA. The CDR3 spans 14 residues. CDR3: CASGYGGAVYEQFF. DNA of the CDR3: TGTGCCAGCGGATACGGGGGGGCCGTTTATGAGCAGTTCTTC.

This clonotype came up a few times. The CDR3 bases are TGTGCCAGCAGCTTAACTCCCGGGCTAGGCCAGAATGAGCAGTTCTTC. This codes for CASSLTPGLGQNEQFF. The chain links TRBV7-9 to TRBJ2-1; D is uncertain. CDR1 and CDR2 (germline): SEHNR, FQNEAQ (reference sequence). The CDR3 loop spans 16 amino acids. The V gene lost 2 bases and the J gene lost 7 bases, with 18 bases spanning the gap. The variable domain in full, completed from reference TRBV7-9 and TRBJ2-1, reads DTGVSQNPRHKITKRGQNVTFRCDPISEHNRLYWYRQTLGQGPEFLTYFQNEAQLEKSRLLSDRFSAERPKGSFSTLEIQRTEQGDSAMYLCASSLTPGLGQNEQFFGPGTRLTVL.

The V gene is TRBV7-9, the J gene TRBJ2-7; D might be TRBD1 (6 bases). Germline CDR1 SEHNR, CDR2 FQNEAQ (reference sequence). Trimming took off 5 bases at V and 2 bases at J, with 10 bases between the two ends. The CDR3 is 13 amino acids. This CDR3 is CASSPRDTYEQYV. The CDR3 DNA reads TGTGCCAGCAGCCCACGGGACACCTACGAGCAGTACGTC.

V and J are TRBV9 and TRBJ2-7, with 7 bases fitting TRBD1. Looked up from germline, CDR1 is SGDLS and CDR2 is YYNGEE. The CDR3 is made up of 14 amino acids. J was trimmed by 1 base and V by 4 bases; bases with no gene match: 5. The CDR3 reads CASSRGTASYEQYF. Here the CDR3 DNA reads TGTGCCAGCAGCAGAGGGACAGCGTCCTACGAGCAGTACTTC.

The chain recombines TRBV4-1 with TRBJ2-7; 7 bases map to TRBD2. After removal of 7 bases from V and 0 bases from J, the junction contained 9 bases not matched to a gene. The CDR3 is 15 residues long. The germline V gene encodes CDR1 MGHRA and CDR2 YSYEKL. CDR3 sequence: CASTLAGDSSYEQYF. In nucleotides, the CDR3 is TGCGCCAGCACCTTGGCGGGGGATTCCTCCTACGAGCAGTACTTC.

V usage is TRBV4-1 and J usage is TRBJ2-5; 8 bases are shared with TRBD2. V lost 1 base and J lost 4; bases outside the gene matches: 8. The germline CDR1 and CDR2 sequences are MGHRA and YSYEKL. The CDR3 contains 16 residues. The CDR3 loop reads CASSQAPGGRIETQYF. The CDR3 region has the DNA TGCGCCAGCAGCCAAGCCCCGGGGGGGCGGATAGAGACCCAGTACTTC.